The entry below gives a single T cell receptor (beta chain) sequence along with its context. Following RNA extraction, reverse transcription yielded cDNA that acted as the sequencing template. Repertoires were generated with immunoSEQ multiplex PCR, while TCRdb's copy carries only in-frame clones and drops some. Of 120,000 to 150,000 clones in the sample, approximately 87% are singletons; the top ten hold approximately 15%. The record originates from a study of CD8+ T cells in alopecia areata. Germline-derived CDR1 and CDR2 are MGHRA and YSYEKL. V lost 4 bases and J lost 3; bases outside the gene matches: 8. This CDR3 has 15 residues.

The genes are TRBV4-1 and TRBJ1-1; 7 nucleotides match TRBD1. This TCR was sampled from a human donor with alopecia areata. The sample was CD8+ T cells sorted from blood, taken at week 0. CDR3 residues: CASSLGGGTDTEAFF. The DNA for the CDR3 is TGCGCCAGCAGCCTGGGAGGGGGGACAGACACTGAAGCTTTCTTT.